This TCR beta chain was identified during a study of T cell changes during pregnancy in multiple sclerosis (dated by TCRdb to the late 2010s). Study-wide context: In women with multiple sclerosis, the researchers looked at how the T cell repertoire shifted as pregnancy progressed.

Library creation used the immunoSEQ multiplex PCR assay. The clones in this table, taken by TCRdb from immuneACCESS, are in-frame only. Not every clone is retained; where verified, under half of the shortfall comes from an unresolved V gene, and the cause of the rest is unknown. The sample table shows 45,000 to 75,000 clones, and roughly 92% are seen once. About 0.85% of the sample is held by the ten biggest clonotypes. As concerns this clone: Its antigen specificity is not known. Within one base of it there is no much larger clone, and no base qualities were kept.

Trimming removed 0 bases from V and 2 bases from J, leaving 8 bases between the germline ends. According to the germline V gene, CDR1 reads KGHSH and CDR2 reads LQKENI. Including cysteine and phenylalanine, the CDR3 has 14 amino acids. The sequence is cut down to CDR3 DNA, 42 bases in frame from base 1. This TCR was sampled from a female donor with multiple sclerosis, enrolled in a pregnancy study. The rearrangement combines TRBV18 with TRBJ2-7; there is no confident call for the D gene. Sample: peripheral blood, taken in the first trimester of pregnancy. The DNA reads TGTGCCAGCTCACCACCAGAACAGCCCTACGAGCAGTACTTC. It translates as CASSPPEQPYEQYF.